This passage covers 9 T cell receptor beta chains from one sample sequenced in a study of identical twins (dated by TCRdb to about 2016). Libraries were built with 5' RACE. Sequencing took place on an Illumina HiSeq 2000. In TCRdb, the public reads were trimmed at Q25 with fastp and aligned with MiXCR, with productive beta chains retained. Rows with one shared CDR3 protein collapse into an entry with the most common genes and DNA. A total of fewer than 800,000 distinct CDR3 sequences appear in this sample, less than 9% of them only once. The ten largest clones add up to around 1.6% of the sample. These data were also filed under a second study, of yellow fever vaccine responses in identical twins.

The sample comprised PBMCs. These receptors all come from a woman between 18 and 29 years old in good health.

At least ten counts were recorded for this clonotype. The CDR3, as DNA: TGTGCCAGCAGTCCGACACGACACGACAATCAGCCCCAGCATTTT. As protein: CASSPTRHDNQPQHF. This chain connects TRBV27 to TRBJ1-5; D is uncertain. With 5 bases removed from V and 3 bases from J, the gap between germline ends came to 14 bases. The CDR3 runs to 15 residues. CDR1 and CDR2 from the germline V gene are MNHEY and SMNVEV (reference sequence).

CDR3 bases: TGCAGCGTTGAAGGTGGGGGAGTAACCCCCTACGAGCAGTACTTC. The encoded protein is CSVEGGGVTPYEQYF. The V and J genes are TRBV29-1 and TRBJ2-7; either TRBD1 or TRBD2 may fit D (5 bases each). This CDR3 has 15 amino acids. Deletions cut 1 base from V and 2 bases from J, with 15 bases between. The germline gives CDR1 SQVTM, CDR2 ANQGSEA.

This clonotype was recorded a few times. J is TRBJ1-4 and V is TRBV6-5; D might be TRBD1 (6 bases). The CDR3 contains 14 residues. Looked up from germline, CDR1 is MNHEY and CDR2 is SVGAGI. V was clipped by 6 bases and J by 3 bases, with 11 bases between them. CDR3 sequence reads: CASRYRASNEKLFF. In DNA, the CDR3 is TGTGCCAGCAGATACAGGGCGTCTAATGAAAAACTGTTTTTT.

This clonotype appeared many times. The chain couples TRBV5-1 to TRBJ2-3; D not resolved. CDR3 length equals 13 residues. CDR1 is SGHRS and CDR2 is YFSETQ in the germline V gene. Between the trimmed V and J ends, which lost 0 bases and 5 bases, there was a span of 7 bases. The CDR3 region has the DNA TGCGCCAGCAGCTTGGCCTTGAGAGATACGCAGTATTTT. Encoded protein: CASSLALRDTQYF.

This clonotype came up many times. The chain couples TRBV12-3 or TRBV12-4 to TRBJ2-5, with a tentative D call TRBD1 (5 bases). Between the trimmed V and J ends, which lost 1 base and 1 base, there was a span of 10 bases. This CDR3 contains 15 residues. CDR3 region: CASSLEGNRQETQYF. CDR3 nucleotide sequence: TGTGCCAGCAGTTTAGAGGGGAACCGCCAAGAGACCCAGTACTTC.

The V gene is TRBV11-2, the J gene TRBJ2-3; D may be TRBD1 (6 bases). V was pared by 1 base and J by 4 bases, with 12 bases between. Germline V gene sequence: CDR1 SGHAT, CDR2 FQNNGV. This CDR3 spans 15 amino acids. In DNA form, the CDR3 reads TGTGCCAGCAGCTTAGCCGCCAGGGGAGCAGATACGCAGTATTTT. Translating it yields CASSLAARGADTQYF.

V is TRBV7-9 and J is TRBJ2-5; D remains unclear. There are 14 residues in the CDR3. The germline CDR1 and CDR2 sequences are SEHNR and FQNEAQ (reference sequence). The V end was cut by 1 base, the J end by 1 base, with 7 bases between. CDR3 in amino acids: CASSLGVSQETQYF. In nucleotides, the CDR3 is TGTGCCAGCAGCTTAGGAGTTTCCCAAGAGACCCAGTACTTC.

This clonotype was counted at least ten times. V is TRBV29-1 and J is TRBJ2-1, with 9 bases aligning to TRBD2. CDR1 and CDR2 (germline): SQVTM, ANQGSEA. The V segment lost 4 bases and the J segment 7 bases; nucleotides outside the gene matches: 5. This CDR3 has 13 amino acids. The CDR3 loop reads CSVAAGGWNEQFF. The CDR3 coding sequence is TGCAGCGTTGCAGCGGGAGGTTGGAATGAGCAGTTCTTC.

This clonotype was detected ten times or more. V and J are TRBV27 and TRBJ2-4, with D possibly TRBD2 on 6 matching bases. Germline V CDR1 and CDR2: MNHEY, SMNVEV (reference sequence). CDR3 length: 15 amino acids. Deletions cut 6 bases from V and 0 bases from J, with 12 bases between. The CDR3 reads CASREGTLAKNIQYF. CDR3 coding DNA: TGTGCCAGCAGGGAGGGAACTCTAGCCAAAAACATTCAGTACTTC.